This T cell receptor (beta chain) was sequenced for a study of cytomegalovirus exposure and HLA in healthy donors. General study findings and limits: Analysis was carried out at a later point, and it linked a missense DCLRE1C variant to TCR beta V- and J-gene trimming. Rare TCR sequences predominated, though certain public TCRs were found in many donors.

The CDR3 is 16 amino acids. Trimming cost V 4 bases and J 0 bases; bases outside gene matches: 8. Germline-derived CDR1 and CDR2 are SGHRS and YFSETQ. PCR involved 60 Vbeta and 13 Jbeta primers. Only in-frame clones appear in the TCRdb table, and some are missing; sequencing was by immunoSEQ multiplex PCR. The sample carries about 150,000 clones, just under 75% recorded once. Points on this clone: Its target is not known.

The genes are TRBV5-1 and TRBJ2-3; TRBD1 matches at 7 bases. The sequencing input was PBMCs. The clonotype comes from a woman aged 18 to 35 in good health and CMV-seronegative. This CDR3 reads CASSPRQGTSTDTQYF. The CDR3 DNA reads TGCGCCAGCAGCCCCCGACAGGGAACTAGCACAGATACGCAGTATTTT. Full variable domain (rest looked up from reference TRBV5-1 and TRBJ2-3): KAGVTQTPRYLIKTRGQQVTLSCSPISGHRSVSWYQQTPGQGLQFLFEYFSETQRNKGNFPGRFSGRQFSNSRSEMNVSTLELGDSALYLCASSPRQGTSTDTQYFGPGTRLTVL.